Included here is one T cell receptor beta chain sequence, with context. Its antigen is unknown. Produced via immunoSEQ multiplex PCR; TCRdb's table is partial and in-frame only. The repertoire holds about 80,000 clones, with almost 97% as singletons. Per the germline V gene, CDR1 is GTSNPN and CDR2 is SVGIG (reference sequence). The V and J ends lost 7 bases and 2 bases respectively, with 11 bases between them. CDR3 size: 12 residues. This sample was taken from a study of T cell clonotyping in hematopoietic cell transplantation. Overall study context: Recipients' pretransplant samples followed cytoreduction.

Study outcomes and limitations: Pathologically expanded recipient clonotypes increased progressively from day 30 to day 180 as diversity fell. No sorting was done, leaving CD4 and CD8 contributions mixed.

This sample's time point: recipient sample about 28 days before transplant, after cytoreduction. Recipient blood drawn about 28 days pretransplant and days 30, 100, 180 after. The receptor was derived from a woman in her forties or fifties with acute myeloid leukemia. Some clones in this sample may be carry-over from other donors' samples. This sample comprised peripheral blood mononuclear cells, obtained before stem cell transplant. The V gene is TRBV30, the J gene TRBJ1-2; D is ambiguous. CDR3 protein: CAYNRANYGYTF. CDR3 DNA: TGTGCCTACAACCGGGCCAACTATGGCTACACCTTC.